This T cell receptor beta chain was recovered during a study of T-cell reconstitution after alpha-beta-depleted transplantation in children. Study observations and caveats: At the one-year point after transplant, T-cell counts and TCRbeta diversity were found to come mostly from T cells that had been newly produced. Recipient T cells and thymic progenitors that survived were the source of the high TCRbeta diversity seen at day 60 in some patients. Reported findings indicate that, about two months after transplant, alpha-beta T cells came from several hundred expanded clones, which were derived from non-depleted graft cells.

Details on this clonotype: The antigen is not known. An end of the junction differs from the germline gene, which may be a read error.

Unique molecular identifiers featured in how the TCRbeta library was prepared. TCRdb analysed the PCR reads with MiXCR anew, one entry per CDR3 protein. The sample records about a million distinct CDR3 sequences, around 30% being singletons. CDR1 and CDR2 from the germline V gene are DFQATT and SNEGSKA (reference sequence). The CDR3 consists of 16 residues. The rearrangement joins TRBV20-1 to TRBJ2-1; 10 bases line up with TRBD2. This specimen consisted of PBMCs, mostly from graft donor cells, obtained 360 days after TCRalphabeta/CD19-depleted stem cell transplant. This clonotype was obtained from a boy in the first two years of life who had a stem cell transplant for SCID, so the T cells may come from the graft donor. CDR3 region: CSARAGGPVTYNEQFF. The CDR3 coding sequence is TGCAGTGCGAGAGCGGGGGGGCCGGTCACCTACAATGAGCAGTTCTTC.